What follows is one T cell receptor (beta chain) and its context. The sample comes from a study of shared clonotypes between healthy human individuals. Study-wide background: Each donor's CD8 memory used one plate, CD8 naive two, each CD4 subset three.

The assay was immunoSEQ multiplex PCR, and TCRdb's table has in-frame clones only and misses some. Of some 1 million clones listed, more than 60% are singletons. This CDR3 region has 15 residues. With V trimmed by 5 bases and J by 4 bases, 11 bases remained unmatched. CDR1 is SGHRS, CDR2 YFSETQ, per germline. Material: memory CD4+ T cells sorted from blood. Subset noted: CD45RA-negative fraction. The sequence was collected from a man between 18 and 35 years old in good health. The chain uses TRBV5-1 and TRBJ1-1; 7 bases match TRBD1. CDR3 sequence (DNA): TGCGCCAGCAGAAAAAATACAGGGGCGGGCACTGAAGCTTTCTTT. As protein: CASRKNTGAGTEAFF.